What follows are 8 T cell receptor beta chains derived from one specimen sequenced in a study of a mutant IDH1 vaccine in newly diagnosed glioma. The table came from immunoSEQ multiplex PCR; TCRdb's copy has only in-frame clones and leaves some out. The table includes approximately 82,000 clones, 75% to 85% detected once. No cognate antigen is known for these TCRs. Noted time point: week 23, last vaccination. What each vaccine dose contained was 300 ug of mutant IDH1 20-mer peptide, accompanied by topical imiquimod. The specimen comprised PBMCs, sampled from a glioma patient whose treatment included an IDH1 peptide vaccine. These receptors originate from a man aged 30 to 45 with glioma. Some clones in this sample may be carry-over from other donors' samples.

A word on this clone: The junction departs from the called germline gene at one end, perhaps through a read error. Within the sample, other DNA sequences also encode this same CDR3. V gene TRBV28 combines with J gene TRBJ1-1; D unclear. The CDR3 sequence is 15 residues long. Germline V gives CDR1 MDHEN, CDR2 SYDVKM. In nucleotides, the CDR3 is TGCGCCAGCATTTCAGGACGCACTTTGAACACTGAAGCTTTCTTT. Translated: CASISGRTLNTEAFF.

This clone came up once. The rearrangement links TRBV5-6 to TRBJ1-1, with 7 bases matching TRBD1. CDR1 and CDR2 from the germline V gene are SGHDT and YYEEEE. With 7 bases clipped from V and 4 bases from J, the junction kept 10 bases outside the gene matches. The CDR3 is 14 residues long. The DNA of the CDR3 is TGTGCCAGCTGTTTGGGTGCAGGGGGCACTGAAGCTTTCTTT. Amino acid sequence: CASCLGAGGTEAFF.

In this sample, this clone turned up a few times. The chain has TRBV29-1 and TRBJ1-1, with D uncertain. V was cut by 2 bases and J by 0 bases, with 10 bases left in between. The CDR3 runs to 14 residues. Germline values: CDR1 SQVTM, CDR2 ANQGSEA. CDR3 residues: CSVEFAAVNTEAFF. The CDR3 bases are TGCAGCGTTGAATTCGCGGCAGTGAACACTGAAGCTTTCTTT. Supplemented by reference TRBV29-1 and TRBJ1-1, the full variable domain reads SAVISQKPSRDICQRGTSLTIQCQVDSQVTMMFWYRQQPGQSLTLIATANQGSEATYESGFVIDKFPISRPNLTFSTLTVSNMSPEDSSIYLCSVEFAAVNTEAFFGQGTRLTVV.

This sequence joins TRBV10-3 and TRBJ1-2; 7 nucleotides match TRBD1. CDR3 length: 16 amino acids. Trimming at V came to 10 bases and at J to 7 bases, leaving 21 bases not matched to a gene. The V gene's germline CDR1 is ENHRY and CDR2 SYGVKD. CDR3 nucleotide sequence: TGTGCCAGCGGGGCGGCAGGGGGTTTGAGGATCGGTGGCTACACCTTC. Protein product: CASGAAGGLRIGGYTF.

The V gene is TRBV27, the J gene TRBJ2-7; tentatively, D is TRBD1 or TRBD2 (5 bases each). V dropped 5 bases and J dropped 9 bases, with 23 bases sitting between them. Germline V gene lookup returns CDR1 MNHEY and CDR2 SMNVEV (reference sequence). The CDR3 consists of 15 residues. CDR3 DNA: TGTGCCAGCAGTCCAGCCTCCGGGGCGTTCGTTCGGCAGTACTTC. Translating it yields CASSPASGAFVRQYF.

V usage is TRBV13 and J usage is TRBJ2-1, with 7 bases identical to TRBD1. Germline CDR1 reads PRHDT; CDR2 reads FYEKMQ (reference sequence). The junction had 23 bases not matched to a gene; V was cut back by 4 bases and J by 5 bases. This CDR3 region has 20 residues. The CDR3 nucleotides are TGTGCCAGCAGCTATAATCAGCAGCTTATGTCCCGGACAGGAAACAATGAGCAGTTCTTC. Protein product: CASSYNQQLMSRTGNNEQFF.

The chain joins TRBV18 to TRBJ2-7, with TRBD1 as a possible D gene (5 bases). Per the germline V gene, CDR1 is KGHSH and CDR2 is LQKENI. V was pared by 6 bases and J by 6 bases, with 15 bases between. The CDR3 is made up of 13 amino acids. This chain's CDR3 is CASSDQEDTEQYF. CDR3 bases: TGTGCCAGCTCGGACCAAGAGGACACCGAGCAGTACTTC.

The CDR3 DNA reads TGTGCCTGGAGTTTTTCCAGGACAGGGGATTTCGAGACCCAGTACTTC. Translation gives CAWSFSRTGDFETQYF. The chain carries TRBV30 and TRBJ2-5; TRBD1 agrees at 9 bases. The CDR3 covers 16 residues. Germline-derived CDR1 and CDR2 are GTSNPN and SVGIG (reference sequence). V lost 2 bases to trimming and J lost 5 bases; unmatched junction nucleotides: 12.